The clone carrying this T cell receptor (beta chain) was detected a few times. TCRdb recomputed calls from the 5' RACE reads with MiXCR, one row per CDR3 protein. The sample carries about 610,000 distinct CDR3 sequences, approximately 15% recorded once. This CDR3 contains 14 residues. Trimming took 5 bases from V and 5 from J, leaving 16 bases between them. Looked up from germline, CDR1 is SGHRS and CDR2 is YFSETQ. The sample belongs to a study of T-cell memory formation after mild COVID-19. Sequencing input: PBMCs or a T cell subset sorted from them (not recorded which). This receptor was taken from an adult woman who had mild COVID-19 (a few samples of this study predate the infection). Cell type and time point are not known. V and J are TRBV5-1 and TRBJ2-5; the D is unclear. The CDR3 protein is CASRSTFLLETQYF. CDR3 DNA sequence: TGCGCCAGCAGGTCTACTTTTTTGCTGGAGACCCAGTACTTC.